These 3 T cell receptor beta chains originate from one sample sequenced in a study of vaccination and CD4 T cells after COVID-19 (dated by TCRdb to the early 2020s). Receptors were amplified or captured by PCR. Sequencing took place on an Illumina iSeq 100. DNA from cultured CD4+ T cells underwent TCR sequencing with the Oncomine TCR Beta short-read assay at the Johns Hopkins FTIC core. The raw public reads went through TCRdb reprocessing: fastp at Q25, MiXCR clone calling, in-frame beta chains kept. One record per CDR3 amino acid sequence lists the most common genes and DNA. Present in this sample are some 18,000 distinct CDR3 sequences, 70% to 80% of which were seen just once. Of the sample, around 5.1% falls within the top ten clones. These receptors have no identified antigens. The label giving this sample's treatment or condition can be read as: roughly 10-day PBMC culture with coronavirus spike peptide pools or control peptides (ViraFEST assay).

The sample taken for sequencing was CD4+ T cells from blood, cultured in vitro. Receptors originate from a human donor who had recovered from COVID-19.

The chain carries TRBV24-1 and TRBJ2-2, with 7 positions matching TRBD1. The CDR3 totals 15 residues. Germline V lookup: CDR1 KGHDR, CDR2 SFDVKD. V dropped 7 bases and J dropped 5; count of bases not matched to a gene: 9. CDR3 in DNA: TGTGCCACCAGGAAGGGGGCAGGGGGAACCGGGGAGCTGTTTTTT. As protein: CATRKGAGGTGELFF.

The rearrangement uses TRBV20-1 and TRBJ2-3; D possibly uses TRBD1 or TRBD2 (5 bases each). The CDR3 extends over 13 amino acids. Trimming cost V 2 bases and J 5 bases, with 11 bases left between them. In germline, CDR1 is DFQATT, CDR2 SNEGSKA (reference sequence). The CDR3 coding sequence is TGCAGTGCTAGAATGGGACCTGGAGATACGCAGTATTTT. It translates to CSARMGPGDTQYF.

This clonotype was counted between two and nine times. J is TRBJ1-5 and V is TRBV6-1, with a weak D call TRBD1 (5 bases). The V end lost 6 bases, the J end lost 0 bases, and 15 bases lay between the germline ends. In germline, CDR1 is MNHNS, CDR2 SASEGT. CDR3 length: 16 amino acids. In DNA form, the CDR3 reads TGTGCCAGCAGCCCCGCTCGACAGCTTAGCAATCAGCCCCAGCATTTT. Translating it yields CASSPARQLSNQPQHF.